This T cell receptor (beta chain) is drawn from a study of siplizumab effects on memory and regulatory T cells. Whole-study findings and limits: The study did not confirm that proliferating Tregs from siplizumab cultures were suppressive.

With regard to this clone: Its target is not known.

It was 100,000 or so TCR templates that were assayed per sample. Only in-frame clones appear in the TCRdb table, and some are missing; sequencing was by immunoSEQ multiplex PCR. In the table there are 70,000 to 95,000 clones, over 85% of which are singletons. After removal of 4 bases from V and 2 bases from J, the junction contained 12 bases not matched to a gene. In germline, CDR1 is SGDLS, CDR2 YYNGEE. This CDR3 has 17 residues. The source is a human donor in good health. Sequenced input: CD8+ T cells sorted from blood. The chain has TRBV9 and TRBJ2-3, with 8 bases matching TRBD2. This CDR3 reads CASSPPPRGVTTDTQYF. CDR3 coding DNA: TGTGCCAGCAGCCCCCCTCCGCGGGGGGTAACCACAGATACGCAGTATTTT.